This T cell receptor (beta chain) was captured by sequencing in a study of immune evolution from preneoplasia to lung adenocarcinoma. As regards this clone: Its antigen is still unknown.

Data came from immunoSEQ multiplex PCR; TCRdb stores just in-frame clones and leaves some out. The sample has 10,000 or so clones, more than 75% seen once. Between about 2014 and 2018, patients underwent resection in Japan or China. Nucleic acids came from premalignant or tumor cells enriched by macro-dissection. The study's findings and limits: Normal lung had the highest top T cell clone frequencies. Later-stage lesions seemingly showed higher T cell density and diversity than normal lung.

The CDR3 runs 15 residues. Trimming shortened V by 0 bases and J by 1 base, and 9 bases separated the two germline ends. Germline V CDR1 and CDR2: SGHNT, YYREEE (reference sequence). Sequences were obtained from FFPE minimally invasive lung adenocarcinoma tissue. This receptor was taken from a donor of 70 years or more with lung adenocarcinoma. The V call is TRBV5-4, the J call TRBJ2-3; no clear D gene. CDR3 sequence (DNA): TGTGCCAGCAGCTTGGTAGATATGGGCACAGATACGCAGTATTTT. This encodes CASSLVDMGTDTQYF.